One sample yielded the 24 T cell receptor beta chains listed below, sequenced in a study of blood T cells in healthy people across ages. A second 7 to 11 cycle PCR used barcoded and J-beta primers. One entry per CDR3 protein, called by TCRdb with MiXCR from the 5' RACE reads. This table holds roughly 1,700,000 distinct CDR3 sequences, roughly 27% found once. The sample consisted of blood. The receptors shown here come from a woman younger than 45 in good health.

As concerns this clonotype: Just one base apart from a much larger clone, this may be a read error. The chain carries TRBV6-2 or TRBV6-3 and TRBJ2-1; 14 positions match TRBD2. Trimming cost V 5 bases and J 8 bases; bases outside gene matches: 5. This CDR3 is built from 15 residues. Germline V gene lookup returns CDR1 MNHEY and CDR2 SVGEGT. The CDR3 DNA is TGTGCCAGCAGTGACGGGACTAGCGGGAGTGATGAGCAGTTCTTC. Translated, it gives CASSDGTSGSDEQFF.

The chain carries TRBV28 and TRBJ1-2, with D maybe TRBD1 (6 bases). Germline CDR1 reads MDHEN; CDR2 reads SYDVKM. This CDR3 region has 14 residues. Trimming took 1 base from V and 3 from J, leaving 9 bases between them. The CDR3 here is CASSLYRADYGYTF. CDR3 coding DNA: TGTGCCAGCAGTTTATACAGGGCTGACTATGGCTACACCTTC.

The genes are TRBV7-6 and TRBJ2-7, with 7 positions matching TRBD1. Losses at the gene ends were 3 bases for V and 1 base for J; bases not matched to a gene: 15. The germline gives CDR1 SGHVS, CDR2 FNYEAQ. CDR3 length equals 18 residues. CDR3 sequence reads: CASSLARGLGDRSYEQYF. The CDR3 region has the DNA TGTGCCAGCAGCTTGGCTCGGGGTCTAGGGGACAGATCCTACGAGCAGTACTTC.

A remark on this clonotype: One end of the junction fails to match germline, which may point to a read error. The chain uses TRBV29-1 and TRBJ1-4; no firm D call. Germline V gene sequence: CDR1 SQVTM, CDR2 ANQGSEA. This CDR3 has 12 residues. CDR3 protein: CSVPDLDEKRFF. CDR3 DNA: TGCAGCGTCCCGGACTTGGATGAAAAACGGTTTTTT.

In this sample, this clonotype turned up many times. The CDR3 DNA follows: TGTGCCAGCAGTGAAGCGACGAGCAATCAGCCCCAGCATTTT. The encoded protein is CASSEATSNQPQHF. The chain has TRBV2 and TRBJ1-5; D ambiguous. V lost 0 bases to trimming and J lost 1 base, with 4 bases between them. This CDR3 comprises 14 residues. Germline loops: CDR1 SNHLY, CDR2 FYNNEI.

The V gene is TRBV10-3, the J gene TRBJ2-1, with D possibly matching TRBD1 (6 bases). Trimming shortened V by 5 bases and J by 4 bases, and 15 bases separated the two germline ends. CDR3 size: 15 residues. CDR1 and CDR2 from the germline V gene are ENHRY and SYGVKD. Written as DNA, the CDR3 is TGTGCCATCAGTCCGTTGGGACAAAAATACAATGAGCAGTTCTTC. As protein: CAISPLGQKYNEQFF.

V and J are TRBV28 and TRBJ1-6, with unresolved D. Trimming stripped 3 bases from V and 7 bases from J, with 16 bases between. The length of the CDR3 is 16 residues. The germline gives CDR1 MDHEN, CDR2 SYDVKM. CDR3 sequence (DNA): TGTGCCAGCAGTTTTTGGTCGGGCAGCCAGAATTCACCCCTCCACTTT. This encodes CASSFWSGSQNSPLHF.

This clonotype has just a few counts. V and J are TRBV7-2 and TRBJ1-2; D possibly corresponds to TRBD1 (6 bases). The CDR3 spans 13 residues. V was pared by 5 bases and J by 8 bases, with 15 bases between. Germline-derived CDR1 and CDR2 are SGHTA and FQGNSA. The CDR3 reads CASSAQQGPGYTF. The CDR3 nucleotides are TGTGCCAGCAGCGCACAACAGGGACCGGGCTACACCTTC.

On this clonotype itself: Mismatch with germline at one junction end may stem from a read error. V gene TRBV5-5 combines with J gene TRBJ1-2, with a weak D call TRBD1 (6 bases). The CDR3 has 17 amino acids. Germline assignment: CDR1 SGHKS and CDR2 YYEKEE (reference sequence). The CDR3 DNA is TGTGCCAGCAGCAGGGCGGGCATTGCAGGGACAAACTATGGCCACACCTTC. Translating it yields CASSRAGIAGTNYGHTF.

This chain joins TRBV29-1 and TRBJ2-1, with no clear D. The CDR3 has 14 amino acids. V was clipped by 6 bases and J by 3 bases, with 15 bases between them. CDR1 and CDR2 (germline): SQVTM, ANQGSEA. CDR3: CSVLKRDGYNEQFF. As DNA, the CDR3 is TGCAGCGTCCTAAAGCGAGATGGCTACAATGAGCAGTTCTTC.

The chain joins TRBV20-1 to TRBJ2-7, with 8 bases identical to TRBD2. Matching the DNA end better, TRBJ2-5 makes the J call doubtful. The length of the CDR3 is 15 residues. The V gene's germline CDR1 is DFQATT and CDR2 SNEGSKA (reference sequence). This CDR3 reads CSARLSGRAPETQYF. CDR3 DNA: TGCAGTGCTAGGTTATCCGGGAGGGCTCCCGAGACCCAGTACTTC.

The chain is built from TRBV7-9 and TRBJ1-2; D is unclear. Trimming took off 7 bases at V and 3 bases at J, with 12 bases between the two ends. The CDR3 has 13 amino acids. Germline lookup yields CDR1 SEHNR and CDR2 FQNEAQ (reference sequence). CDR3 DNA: TGTGCCAGCACCCTCGAGTTGCACTATGGCTACACCTTC. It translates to CASTLELHYGYTF.

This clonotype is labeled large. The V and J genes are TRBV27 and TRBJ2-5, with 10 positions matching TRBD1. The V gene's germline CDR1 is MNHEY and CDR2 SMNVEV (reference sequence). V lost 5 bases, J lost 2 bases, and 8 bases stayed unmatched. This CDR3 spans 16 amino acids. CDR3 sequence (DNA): TGTGCCAGCAGTGTGACAGGGGGCTGGGGGCAAGAGACCCAGTACTTC. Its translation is CASSVTGGWGQETQYF.

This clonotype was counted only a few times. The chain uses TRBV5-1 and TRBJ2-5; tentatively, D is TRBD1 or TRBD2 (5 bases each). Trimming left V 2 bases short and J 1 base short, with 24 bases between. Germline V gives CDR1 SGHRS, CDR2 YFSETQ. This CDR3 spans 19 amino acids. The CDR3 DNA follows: TGCGCCAGCAGCTTCGGGGCGAGACAGCAATGGGGGAGCCAAGAGACCCAGTACTTC. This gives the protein CASSFGARQQWGSQETQYF. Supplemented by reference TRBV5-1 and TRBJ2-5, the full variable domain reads KAGVTQTPRYLIKTRGQQVTLSCSPISGHRSVSWYQQTPGQGLQFLFEYFSETQRNKGNFPGRFSGRQFSNSRSEMNVSTLELGDSALYLCASSFGARQQWGSQETQYFGPGTRLLVL.

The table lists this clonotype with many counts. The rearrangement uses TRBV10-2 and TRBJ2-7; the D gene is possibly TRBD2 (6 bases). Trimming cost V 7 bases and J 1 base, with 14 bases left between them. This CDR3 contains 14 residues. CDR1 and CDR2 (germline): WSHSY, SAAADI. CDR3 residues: CASMLAGRSYEQYF. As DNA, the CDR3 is TGCGCCAGCATGTTGGCGGGGCGATCCTACGAGCAGTACTTC.

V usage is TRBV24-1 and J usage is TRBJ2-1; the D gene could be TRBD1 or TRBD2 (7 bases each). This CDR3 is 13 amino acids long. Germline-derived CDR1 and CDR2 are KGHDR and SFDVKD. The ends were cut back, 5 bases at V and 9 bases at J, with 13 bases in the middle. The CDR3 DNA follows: TGTGCCACCAGTGGGGCGGGGGACAGTGAGCAGTTCTTC. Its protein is CATSGAGDSEQFF.

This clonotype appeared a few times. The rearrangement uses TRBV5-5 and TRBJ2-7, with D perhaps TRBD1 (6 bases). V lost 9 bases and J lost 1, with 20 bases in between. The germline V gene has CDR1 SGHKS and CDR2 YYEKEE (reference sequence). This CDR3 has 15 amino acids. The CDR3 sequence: CAIGPKQGPSYEQYF. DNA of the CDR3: TGTGCCATCGGCCCTAAACAGGGACCTTCCTACGAGCAGTACTTC.

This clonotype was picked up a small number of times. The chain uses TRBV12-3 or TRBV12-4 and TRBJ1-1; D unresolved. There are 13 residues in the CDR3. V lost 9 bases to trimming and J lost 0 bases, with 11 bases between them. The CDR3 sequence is CASTPRMNTEAFF. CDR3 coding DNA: TGTGCCAGTACTCCGCGAATGAACACTGAAGCTTTCTTT.

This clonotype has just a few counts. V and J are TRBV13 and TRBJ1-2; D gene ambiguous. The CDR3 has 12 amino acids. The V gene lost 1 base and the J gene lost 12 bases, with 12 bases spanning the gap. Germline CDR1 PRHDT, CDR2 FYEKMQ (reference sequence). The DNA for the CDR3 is TGTGCCAGCAGCTTAGATCAGAGCGGCCACACCTTC. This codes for CASSLDQSGHTF.

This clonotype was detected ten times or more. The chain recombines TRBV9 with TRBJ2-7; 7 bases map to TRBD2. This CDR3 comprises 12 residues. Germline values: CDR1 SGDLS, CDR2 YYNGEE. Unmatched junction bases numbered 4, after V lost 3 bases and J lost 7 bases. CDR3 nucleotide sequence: TGTGCCAGCAGCGCCGGGGGAGGGGAGCAGTACTTC. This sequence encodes CASSAGGGEQYF.

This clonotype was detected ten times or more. Here the CDR3 reads CASSSMGRVLDEQYF. The DNA of the CDR3 is TGTGCCAGCAGTAGCATGGGAAGAGTGCTTGACGAGCAGTACTTC. V gene TRBV9 combines with J gene TRBJ2-7; D uncertain. V lost 5 bases, J lost 5 bases, and 20 bases lay in between. The CDR3 loop spans 15 amino acids. The V gene's germline CDR1 is SGDLS and CDR2 YYNGEE. The entire variable domain, with the rest obtained from reference TRBV9 and TRBJ2-7, is as follows: DSGVTQTPKHLITATGQRVTLRCSPRSGDLSVYWYQQSLDQGLQFLIQYYNGEERAKGNILERFSAQQFPDLHSELNLSSLELGDSALYFCASSSMGRVLDEQYFGPGTRLTVT.

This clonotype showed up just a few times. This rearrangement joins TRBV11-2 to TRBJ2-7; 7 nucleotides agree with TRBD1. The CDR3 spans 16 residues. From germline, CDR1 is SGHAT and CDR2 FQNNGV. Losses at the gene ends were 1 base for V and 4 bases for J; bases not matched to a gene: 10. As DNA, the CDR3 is TGTGCCAGCAGCTTAGGCGAGGGGGCAGCGCGATACGAGCAGTACTTC. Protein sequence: CASSLGEGAARYEQYF.

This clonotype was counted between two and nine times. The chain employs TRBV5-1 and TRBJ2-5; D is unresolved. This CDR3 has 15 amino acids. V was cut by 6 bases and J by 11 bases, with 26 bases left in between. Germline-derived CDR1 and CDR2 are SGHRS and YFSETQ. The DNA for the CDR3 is TGCGCCAGCACCTCCCCCTCCCTTGTGGGCGAGGTGCAGTACTTC. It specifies CASTSPSLVGEVQYF.

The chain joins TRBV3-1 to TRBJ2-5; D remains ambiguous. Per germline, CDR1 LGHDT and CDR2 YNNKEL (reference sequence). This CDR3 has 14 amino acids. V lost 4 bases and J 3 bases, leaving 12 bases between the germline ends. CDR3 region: CASSRSVEEETQYF. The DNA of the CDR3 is TGTGCCAGCAGCCGCAGTGTGGAAGAAGAGACCCAGTACTTC.